One and the same sample provided the 12 T cell receptor beta chains below, sequenced in a study of control samples from healthy donors and cancer patients. The repertoire was sequenced with immunoSEQ multiplex PCR; TCRdb's copy has only in-frame clones and lacks some. The sample lists fewer than 130,000 clones; approximately 87% were seen once. The sequenced sample consisted of PBMCs. The receptors were gathered from a woman in her sixties with lung cancer.

The rearrangement links TRBV9 to TRBJ2-7; TRBD1 aligns across 9 bases. CDR3 length: 15 residues. With 3 bases clipped from V and 7 bases from J, the junction kept 11 bases outside the gene matches. Germline V gene data show CDR1 as SGDLS and CDR2 as YYNGEE. Here the CDR3 reads CASSGTGGDSREQYF. CDR3 coding DNA: TGTGCCAGCAGCGGAACAGGGGGCGATTCGCGAGAGCAGTACTTC. Full variable domain (outside the CDR3, taken from reference TRBV9 and TRBJ2-7): DSGVTQTPKHLITATGQRVTLRCSPRSGDLSVYWYQQSLDQGLQFLIQYYNGEERAKGNILERFSAQQFPDLHSELNLSSLELGDSALYFCASSGTGGDSREQYFGPGTRLTVT.

This clone was seen just once. This chain connects TRBV5-1 to TRBJ2-1; 11 bases align to TRBD2. Germline lookup yields CDR1 SGHRS and CDR2 YFSETQ. This CDR3 region has 16 residues. The J segment lost 6 bases and the V segment lost 0 bases, leaving 5 bases of the junction unmatched. The CDR3 DNA follows: TGCGCCAGCAGCTTGGGGACTAGCGGGTTGCGCAATGAGCAGTTCTTC. It specifies CASSLGTSGLRNEQFF. Complete variable domain (other parts from reference TRBV5-1 and TRBJ2-1): KAGVTQTPRYLIKTRGQQVTLSCSPISGHRSVSWYQQTPGQGLQFLFEYFSETQRNKGNFPGRFSGRQFSNSRSEMNVSTLELGDSALYLCASSLGTSGLRNEQFFGPGTRLTVL.

The V call is TRBV7-8, the J call TRBJ2-3, with 7 bases fitting TRBD1. The CDR3 totals 16 residues. The germline V gene encodes CDR1 SGHVS and CDR2 FQNEAQ. The ends lost 1 base at V and 3 bases at J; junction bases unmatched: 7. CDR3: CASSLDRGLGTDTQYF. CDR3 nucleotides: TGTGCCAGCAGCTTAGATAGGGGGCTAGGAACAGATACGCAGTATTTT.

The chain recombines TRBV4-3 with TRBJ2-5; TRBD1 matches at 9 bases. V dropped 2 bases and J dropped 3; count of bases not matched to a gene: 10. CDR1 and CDR2 (germline): LGHNA, YSLEER. This CDR3 comprises 17 residues. The CDR3 DNA follows: TGCGCCAGCAGCCAAAGGTTCCGGACAGGGGTAAAAGAGACCCAGTACTTC. This codes for CASSQRFRTGVKETQYF.

CDR3 nucleotides: TGTGCCTGGAGTGTCTTCGGGGAGCTGTTTTTT. Amino acids: CAWSVFGELFF. The rearrangement uses TRBV30 and TRBJ2-2; D is uncertain. This CDR3 is 11 amino acids long. V was cut by 0 bases and J by 7 bases, with 3 bases left in between. Germline values: CDR1 GTSNPN, CDR2 SVGIG (reference sequence).

This clone was seen a single time. The J gene is TRBJ2-3, the V gene TRBV11-3, with D perhaps TRBD1 (6 bases). Trimming left V 3 bases short and J 7 bases short, with 8 bases between. The CDR3 runs to 12 residues. Germline loops: CDR1 SGHNT, CDR2 YENEEA. The CDR3 nucleotides are TGTGCCAGCAGCTTCGACAGGCATACGCAGTATTTT. Protein product: CASSFDRHTQYF.

This clone was observed a single time. This chain links TRBV12-3 or TRBV12-4 with TRBJ2-7; D may be TRBD2 (6 bases). V lost 3 bases to trimming and J lost 5 bases, with 11 bases between them. This CDR3 comprises 13 residues. The chain's CDR3 is CASSFGGADEQYF. Here the CDR3 DNA reads TGTGCCAGCAGTTTCGGGGGAGCCGACGAGCAGTACTTC.

The chain employs TRBV7-2 and TRBJ1-5; D is ambiguous. Germline V CDR1 and CDR2: SGHTA, FQGNSA. Between the trimmed V and J ends, which lost 3 bases and 2 bases, there was a span of 5 bases. The CDR3 extends over 13 amino acids. CDR3 sequence: CASSFTRNQPQHF. The CDR3, as DNA: TGTGCCAGCAGCTTCACCCGCAATCAGCCCCAGCATTTT.

The CDR3 reads CASSGSGTGGDYTF. In DNA, the CDR3 is TGTGCCAGCTCGGGGTCCGGGACAGGGGGCGACTACACCTTC. V usage is TRBV25-1 and J usage is TRBJ1-2; 12 bases line up with TRBD1. Germline lookup yields CDR1 MGHDK and CDR2 SYGVNS. The CDR3 has 14 amino acids. After removal of 8 bases from V and 10 bases from J, the junction contained 11 bases not matched to a gene.

The chain employs TRBV7-3 and TRBJ1-3; D uncertain. Per the germline V gene, CDR1 is SGHTA and CDR2 is FQGTGA. This CDR3 has 17 amino acids. V lost 0 bases, J lost 2 bases, and 14 bases lay in between. For the CDR3, the DNA is TGTGCCAGCAGCTTAACGGGAGGTACGGGTCCTGGAAACACCATATATTTT. This translates into CASSLTGGTGPGNTIYF. The full variable domain, with the rest looked up from reference TRBV7-3 and TRBJ1-3, is GAGVSQTPSNKVTEKGKYVELRCDPISGHTALYWYRQSLGQGPEFLIYFQGTGAADDSGLPNDRFFAVRPEGSVSTLKIQRTERGDSAVYLCASSLTGGTGPGNTIYFGEGSWLTVV.

The V gene is TRBV7-2, the J gene TRBJ2-2; TRBD1 matches at 9 bases. Germline CDR1 is SGHTA and CDR2 is FQGNSA. This CDR3 is 16 amino acids long. V lost 5 bases to trimming and J lost 4 bases; unmatched junction nucleotides: 8. CDR3 in amino acids: CASSPPSTGGTGELFF. In DNA, the CDR3 is TGTGCCAGCAGCCCTCCATCGACAGGGGGCACCGGGGAGCTGTTTTTT.

The chain links TRBV4-3 to TRBJ2-1; D ambiguous. CDR1 LGHNA and CDR2 YSLEER come from the germline V gene. There are 15 residues in the CDR3. The V end was cut by 1 base, the J end by 5 bases, with 12 bases between. For the CDR3, the DNA is TGCGCCAGCAGCCAAGCCCTGCCTAAGGACAATGAGCAGTTCTTC. Amino acid sequence: CASSQALPKDNEQFF.